The sequence of this TCR beta chain was determined in a study of T cells after yellow fever vaccination. Germline values: CDR1 SGHTA, CDR2 FQGTGA. CDR3 size: 17 residues. With V trimmed by 4 bases and J by 7 bases, 10 bases remained unmatched. Making TCR cDNA involved 5'RACE template switching, which added UMIs and a universal primer site. TCRdb redid the calling of the 5' RACE reads with MiXCR, one entry per CDR3 protein. The repertoire holds 300,000 to 350,000 distinct CDR3 sequences, with almost 4% as singletons. This clonotype was observed a handful of times. Antigen unknown. Findings of the study overall: Any FACS-sorted repertoire could hold abundant clonotypes that contaminate it from the bulk population. CD4 and CD8 compartments shared a small share of clonotypes, likely from convergent recombination. Clones from primary vaccination mostly reappeared after the booster (about 97% CD4, approximately 86% CD8).

This receptor was identified in a young man who received the YFV17D yellow fever vaccine. The genes are TRBV7-3 and TRBJ2-2; 12 nucleotides align to TRBD2. Sequenced here: PBMCs, sampled 5 days after the yellow fever booster vaccination. The chain's CDR3 is CASSSLAGGPMGGELFF. In DNA form, the CDR3 reads TGTGCCAGCAGCTCCCTAGCGGGGGGGCCAATGGGCGGGGAGCTGTTTTTT. Supplemented by reference TRBV7-3 and TRBJ2-2, the full variable domain reads GAGVSQTPSNKVTEKGKYVELRCDPISGHTALYWYRQSLGQGPEFLIYFQGTGAADDSGLPNDRFFAVRPEGSVSTLKIQRTERGDSAVYLCASSSLAGGPMGGELFFGEGSRLTVL.